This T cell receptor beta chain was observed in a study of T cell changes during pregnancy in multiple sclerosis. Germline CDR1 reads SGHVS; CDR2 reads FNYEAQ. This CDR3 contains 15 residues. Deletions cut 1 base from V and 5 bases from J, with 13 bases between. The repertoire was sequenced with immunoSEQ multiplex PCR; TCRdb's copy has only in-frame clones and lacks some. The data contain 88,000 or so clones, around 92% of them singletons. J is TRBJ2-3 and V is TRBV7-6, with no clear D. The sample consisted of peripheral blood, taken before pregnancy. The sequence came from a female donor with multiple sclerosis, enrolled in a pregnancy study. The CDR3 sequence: CASSLVDTAIDTQYF. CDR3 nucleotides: TGTGCCAGCAGCTTAGTGGATACAGCTATAGATACGCAGTATTTT.